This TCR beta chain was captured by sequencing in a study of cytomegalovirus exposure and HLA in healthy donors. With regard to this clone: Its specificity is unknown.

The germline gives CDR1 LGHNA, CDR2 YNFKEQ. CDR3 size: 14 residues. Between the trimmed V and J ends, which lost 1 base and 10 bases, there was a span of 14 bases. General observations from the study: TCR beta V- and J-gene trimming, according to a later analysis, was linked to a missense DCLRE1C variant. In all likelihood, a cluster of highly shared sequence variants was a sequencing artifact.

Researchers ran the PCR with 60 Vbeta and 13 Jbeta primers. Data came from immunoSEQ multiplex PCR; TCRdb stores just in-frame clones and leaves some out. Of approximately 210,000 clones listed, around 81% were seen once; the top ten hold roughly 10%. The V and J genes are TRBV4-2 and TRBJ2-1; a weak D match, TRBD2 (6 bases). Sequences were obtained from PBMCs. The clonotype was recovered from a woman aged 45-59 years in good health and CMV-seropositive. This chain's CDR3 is CASSQGLGGEEQFF. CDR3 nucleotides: TGTGCCAGCAGCCAAGGGCTAGGCGGGGAAGAGCAGTTCTTC.